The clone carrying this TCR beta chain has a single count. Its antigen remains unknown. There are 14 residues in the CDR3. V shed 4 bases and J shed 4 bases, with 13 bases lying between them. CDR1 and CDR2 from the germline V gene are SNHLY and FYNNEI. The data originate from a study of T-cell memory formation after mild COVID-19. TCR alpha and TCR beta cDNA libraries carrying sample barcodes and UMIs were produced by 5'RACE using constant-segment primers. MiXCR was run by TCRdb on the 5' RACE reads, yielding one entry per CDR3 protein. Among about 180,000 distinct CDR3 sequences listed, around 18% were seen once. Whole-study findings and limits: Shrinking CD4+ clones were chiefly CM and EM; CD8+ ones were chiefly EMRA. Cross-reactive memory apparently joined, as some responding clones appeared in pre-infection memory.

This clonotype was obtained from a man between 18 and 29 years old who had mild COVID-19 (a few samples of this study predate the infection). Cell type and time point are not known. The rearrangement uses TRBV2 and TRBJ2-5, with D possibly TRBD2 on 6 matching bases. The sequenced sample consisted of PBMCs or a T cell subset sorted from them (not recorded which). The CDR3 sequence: CASSGGGLGETQYF. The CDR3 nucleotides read TGTGCCAGCAGTGGGGGAGGCCTAGGAGAGACCCAGTACTTC.